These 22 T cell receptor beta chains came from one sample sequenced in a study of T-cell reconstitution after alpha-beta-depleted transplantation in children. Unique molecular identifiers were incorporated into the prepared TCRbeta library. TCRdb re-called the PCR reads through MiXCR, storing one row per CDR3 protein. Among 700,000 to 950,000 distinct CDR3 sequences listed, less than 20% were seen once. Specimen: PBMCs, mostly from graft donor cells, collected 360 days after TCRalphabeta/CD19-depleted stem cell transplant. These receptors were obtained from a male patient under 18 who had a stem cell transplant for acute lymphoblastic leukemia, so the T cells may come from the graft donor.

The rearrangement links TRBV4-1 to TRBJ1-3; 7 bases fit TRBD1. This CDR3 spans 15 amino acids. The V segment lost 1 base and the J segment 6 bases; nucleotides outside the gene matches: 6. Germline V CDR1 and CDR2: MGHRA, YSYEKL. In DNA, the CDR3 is TGCGCCAGCAGCCAAGTCGGGACAGAAAAAAACACCATATATTTT. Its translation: CASSQVGTEKNTIYF.

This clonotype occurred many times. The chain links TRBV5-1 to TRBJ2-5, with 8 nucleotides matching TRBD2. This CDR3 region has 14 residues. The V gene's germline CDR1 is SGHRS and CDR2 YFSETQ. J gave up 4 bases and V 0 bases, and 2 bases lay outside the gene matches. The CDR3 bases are TGCGCCAGCAGCTTGGGGACTAGCAGAGAGACCCAGTACTTC. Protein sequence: CASSLGTSRETQYF.

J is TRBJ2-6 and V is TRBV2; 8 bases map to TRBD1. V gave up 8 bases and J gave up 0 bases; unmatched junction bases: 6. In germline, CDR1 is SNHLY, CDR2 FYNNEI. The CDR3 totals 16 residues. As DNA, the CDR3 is TGTGCCAGCGACTCCGGGACAGGCTCTGGGGCCAACGTCCTGACTTTC. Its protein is CASDSGTGSGANVLTF.

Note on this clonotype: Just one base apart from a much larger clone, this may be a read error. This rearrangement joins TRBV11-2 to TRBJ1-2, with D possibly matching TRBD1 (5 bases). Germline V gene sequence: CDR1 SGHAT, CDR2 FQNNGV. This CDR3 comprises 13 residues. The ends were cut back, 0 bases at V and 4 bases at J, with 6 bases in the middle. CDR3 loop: CASSLEQVYGYTF. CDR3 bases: TGTGCCAGCAGCTTAGAACAGGTCTATGGCTACACCTTC.

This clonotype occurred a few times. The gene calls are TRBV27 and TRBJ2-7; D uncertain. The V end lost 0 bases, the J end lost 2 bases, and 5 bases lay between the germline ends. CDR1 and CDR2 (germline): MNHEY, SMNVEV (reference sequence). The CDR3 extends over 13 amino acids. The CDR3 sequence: CASSLSIAYEQYF. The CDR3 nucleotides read TGTGCCAGCAGTTTATCCATCGCCTACGAGCAGTACTTC.

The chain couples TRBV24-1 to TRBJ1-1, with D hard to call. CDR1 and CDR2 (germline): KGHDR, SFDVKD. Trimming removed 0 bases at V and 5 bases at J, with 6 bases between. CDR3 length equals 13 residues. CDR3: CATSDLWGTEAFF. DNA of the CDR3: TGTGCCACCAGTGATTTGTGGGGAACTGAAGCTTTCTTT.

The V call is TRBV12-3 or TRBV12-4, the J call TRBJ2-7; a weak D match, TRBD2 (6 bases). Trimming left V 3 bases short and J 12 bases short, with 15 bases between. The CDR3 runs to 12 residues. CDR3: CASSFPGTLRYF. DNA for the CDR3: TGTGCCAGCAGTTTTCCCGGGACTCTGAGGTACTTC.

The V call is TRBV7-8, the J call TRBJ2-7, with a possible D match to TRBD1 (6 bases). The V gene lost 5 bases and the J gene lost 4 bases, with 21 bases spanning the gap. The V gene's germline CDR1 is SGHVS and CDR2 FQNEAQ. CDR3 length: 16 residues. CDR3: CASSTMLIGQRYEQYF. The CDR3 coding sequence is TGTGCCAGCAGCACAATGCTTATAGGACAGAGATACGAGCAGTACTTC.

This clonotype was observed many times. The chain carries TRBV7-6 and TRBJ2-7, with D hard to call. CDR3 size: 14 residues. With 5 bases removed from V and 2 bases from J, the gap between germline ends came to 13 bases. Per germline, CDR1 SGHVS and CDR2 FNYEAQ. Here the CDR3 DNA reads TGTGCCAGCAGCACTGGCAGTAGGACCTACGAGCAGTACTTC. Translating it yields CASSTGSRTYEQYF.

The CDR3 loop reads CASSWIGGETQYF. CDR3 nucleotides: TGTGCCAGCAGCTGGATCGGAGGCGAGACCCAGTACTTC. This chain uses TRBV3-1 with TRBJ2-5; D perhaps matches TRBD2 (5 bases). The germline V gene has CDR1 LGHDT and CDR2 YNNKEL (reference sequence). Trimming left V 5 bases short and J 5 bases short, with 12 bases between. The CDR3 has 13 residues.

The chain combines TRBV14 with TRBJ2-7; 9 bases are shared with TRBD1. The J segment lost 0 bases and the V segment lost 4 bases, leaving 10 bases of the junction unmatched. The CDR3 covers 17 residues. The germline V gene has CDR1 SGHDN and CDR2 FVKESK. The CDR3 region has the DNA TGTGCCAGCAGCCGAAACGGGGGGACAGGGAGCTCCTACGAGCAGTACTTC. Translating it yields CASSRNGGTGSSYEQYF.

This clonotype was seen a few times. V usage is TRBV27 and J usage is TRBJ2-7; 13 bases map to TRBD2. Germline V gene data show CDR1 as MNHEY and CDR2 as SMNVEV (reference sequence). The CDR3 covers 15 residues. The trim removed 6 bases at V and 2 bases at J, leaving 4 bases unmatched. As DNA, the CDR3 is TGTGCCAGCAGGGAACTAGCGGGAGGGCCCTACGAGCAGTACTTC. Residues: CASRELAGGPYEQYF.

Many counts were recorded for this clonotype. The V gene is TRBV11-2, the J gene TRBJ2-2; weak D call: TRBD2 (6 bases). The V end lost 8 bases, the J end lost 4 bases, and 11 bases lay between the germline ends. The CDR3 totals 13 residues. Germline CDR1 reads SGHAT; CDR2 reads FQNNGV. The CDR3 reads CASGGTITGELFF. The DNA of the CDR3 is TGTGCCAGCGGGGGGACCATCACCGGGGAGCTGTTTTTT.

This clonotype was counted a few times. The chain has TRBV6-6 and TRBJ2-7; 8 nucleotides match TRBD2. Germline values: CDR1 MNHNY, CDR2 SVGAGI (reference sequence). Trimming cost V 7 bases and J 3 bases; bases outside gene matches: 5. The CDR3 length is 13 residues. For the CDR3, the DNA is TGTGCCAGCAATAGCGGGATTATCTACGAGCAGTACTTC. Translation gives CASNSGIIYEQYF.

CDR3 residues: CASSLAGTGATGELFF. CDR3 coding DNA: TGTGCCAGCAGCTTAGCGGGGACAGGGGCTACCGGGGAGCTGTTTTTT. The V call is TRBV11-2, the J call TRBJ2-2; 10 bases are a match to TRBD1. CDR1 and CDR2 (germline): SGHAT, FQNNGV. The CDR3 extends over 16 amino acids. Trimming at V came to 1 base and at J to 5 bases, leaving 4 bases not matched to a gene.

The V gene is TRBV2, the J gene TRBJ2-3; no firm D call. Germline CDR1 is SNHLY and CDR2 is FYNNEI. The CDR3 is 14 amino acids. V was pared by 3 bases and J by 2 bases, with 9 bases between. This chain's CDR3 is CASSERPTTDTQYF. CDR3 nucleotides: TGTGCCAGCAGTGAGAGACCTACCACAGATACGCAGTATTTT.

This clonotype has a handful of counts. In DNA form, the CDR3 reads TGCAGCGTTGAAGCCTTGGACGGGTATGGCTACACCTTC. This translates into CSVEALDGYGYTF. The V call is TRBV29-1, the J call TRBJ1-2; no firm D call. Trimming shortened V by 1 base and J by 5 bases, and 11 bases separated the two germline ends. CDR3 length: 13 residues. Germline assignment: CDR1 SQVTM and CDR2 ANQGSEA.

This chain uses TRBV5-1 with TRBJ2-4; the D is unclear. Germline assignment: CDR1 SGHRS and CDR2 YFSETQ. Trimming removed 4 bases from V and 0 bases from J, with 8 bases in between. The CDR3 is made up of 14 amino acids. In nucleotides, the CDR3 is TGCGCCAGCAGCGGCAACCCAGCCAAAAACATTCAGTACTTC. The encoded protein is CASSGNPAKNIQYF.

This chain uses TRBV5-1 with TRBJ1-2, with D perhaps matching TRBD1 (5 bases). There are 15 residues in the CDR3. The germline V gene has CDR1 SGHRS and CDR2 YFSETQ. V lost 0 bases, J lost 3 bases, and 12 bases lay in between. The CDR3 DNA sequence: TGCGCCAGCAGCTTGGGAGGGACGGCTGACTATGGCTACACCTTC. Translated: CASSLGGTADYGYTF.

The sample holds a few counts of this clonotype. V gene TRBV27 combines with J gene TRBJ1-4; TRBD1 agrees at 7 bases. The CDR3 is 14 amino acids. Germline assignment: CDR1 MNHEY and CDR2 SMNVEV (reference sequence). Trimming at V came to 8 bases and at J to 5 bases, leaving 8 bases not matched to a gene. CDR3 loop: CASGNDRVNEKLFF. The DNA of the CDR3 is TGTGCCAGCGGCAACGACAGGGTGAATGAAAAACTGTTTTTT.

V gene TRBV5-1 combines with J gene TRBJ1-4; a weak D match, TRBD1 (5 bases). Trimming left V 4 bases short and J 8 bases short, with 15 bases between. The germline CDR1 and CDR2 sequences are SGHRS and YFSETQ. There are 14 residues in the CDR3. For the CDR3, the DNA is TGCGCCAGCAGCAAATCCGGGACGCGAGAAAAACTGTTTTTT. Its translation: CASSKSGTREKLFF.

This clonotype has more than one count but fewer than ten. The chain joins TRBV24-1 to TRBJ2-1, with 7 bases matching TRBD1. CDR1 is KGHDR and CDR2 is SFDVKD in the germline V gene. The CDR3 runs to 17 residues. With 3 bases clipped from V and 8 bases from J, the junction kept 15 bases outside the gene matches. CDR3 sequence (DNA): TGTGCCACCAGTGATGGCTCGAGGGGGCGCGGGCTCTATGAGCAGTTCTTC. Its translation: CATSDGSRGRGLYEQFF.